A single sample is the source of the 32 T cell receptor beta chains below, sequenced in a study of early T cells in non-severe SARS-CoV-2 infection. TCRdb analysed the 5' RACE reads with MiXCR anew, one entry per CDR3 protein. The sample contains around 82,000 distinct CDR3 sequences, over 9.5% of which appear only once. The sample consisted of whole blood. Every receptor here comes from an adult who was a healthcare worker with PCR-confirmed SARS-CoV-2 infection or an uninfected control (not recorded which).

The chain is built from TRBV5-5 and TRBJ2-1; 9 positions agree with TRBD2. V shed 3 bases, J shed 2 bases, and the junction held 6 bases outside the gene matches. Per the germline V gene, CDR1 is SGHKS and CDR2 is YYEKEE (reference sequence). The CDR3 runs 16 residues. The CDR3 DNA reads as TGTGCCAGCAGCTACAGGACTAGCGCCACCTACAATGAGCAGTTCTTC. Encoded protein: CASSYRTSATYNEQFF.

This clonotype was observed a handful of times. The chain couples TRBV5-6 to TRBJ2-7, with D possibly being TRBD1 (5 bases). Trimming removed 0 bases from V and 2 bases from J, with 12 bases in between. The germline gives CDR1 SGHDT, CDR2 YYEEEE. CDR3 length equals 15 residues. In nucleotides, the CDR3 is TGTGCCAGCAGCTTGGGTATCAACAGGCCCTACGAGCAGTACTTC. Its protein product is CASSLGINRPYEQYF.

This chain joins TRBV7-2 and TRBJ1-2; D is undetermined. V lost 1 base and J lost 2, with 8 bases in between. CDR3 length: 14 amino acids. Germline assignment: CDR1 SGHTA and CDR2 FQGNSA. Written as DNA, the CDR3 is TGTGCCAGCAGCTTAGTGGGCAGGAACTATGGCTACACCTTC. Protein: CASSLVGRNYGYTF.

The sample holds a few counts of this clonotype. CDR3 sequence reads: CASSLTLAHYDEQFF. CDR3 bases: TGTGCCAGCAGCTTAACACTAGCCCATTACGATGAGCAGTTCTTC. The chain links TRBV7-2 to TRBJ2-1, with D possibly matching TRBD2 (6 bases). Germline CDR1 reads SGHTA; CDR2 reads FQGNSA. This CDR3 contains 15 residues. The V and J ends lost 2 bases and 8 bases respectively, with 16 bases between them. Supplemented by reference TRBV7-2 and TRBJ2-1, the full variable domain reads GAGVSQSPSNKVTEKGKDVELRCDPISGHTALYWYRQSLGQGLEFLIYFQGNSAPDKSGLPSDRFSAERTGGSVSTLTIQRTQQEDSAVYLCASSLTLAHYDEQFFGPGTRLTVL.

This clonotype has at least ten counts. V usage is TRBV5-1 and J usage is TRBJ2-1, with TRBD1 identical over 8 bases. Germline-derived CDR1 and CDR2 are SGHRS and YFSETQ. The CDR3 is made up of 17 amino acids. J was trimmed by 7 bases and V by 4 bases; bases with no gene match: 16. CDR3 amino acids: CASSAWTGSGSGNEQFF. The CDR3 DNA reads TGCGCCAGCAGCGCCTGGACAGGGTCTGGGTCCGGGAATGAGCAGTTCTTC.

This CDR3 reads CASSHTGGTGNQPQHF. Written as DNA, the CDR3 is TGTGCCAGCTCACATACAGGGGGCACGGGCAATCAGCCCCAGCATTTT. The chain employs TRBV18 and TRBJ1-5; 9 positions agree with TRBD1. This CDR3 is built from 16 residues. The J segment lost 2 bases and the V segment lost 4 bases, leaving 6 bases of the junction unmatched. The V gene's germline CDR1 is KGHSH and CDR2 LQKENI.

There are many counts of this clonotype. The chain recombines TRBV2 with TRBJ2-2; a weak D match, TRBD1 (7 bases). This CDR3 is 13 amino acids long. V was cut by 10 bases and J by 7 bases, with 16 bases left in between. Germline V CDR1 and CDR2: SNHLY, FYNNEI. CDR3 sequence (DNA): TGTGCCACAGGGGGGACACCCAACGGGGAGCTGTTTTTT. Amino acid sequence: CATGGTPNGELFF.

This clonotype was found many times. The rearrangement joins TRBV15 to TRBJ1-1, with 12 bases that match TRBD1. V lost 3 bases to trimming and J lost 0 bases; unmatched junction nucleotides: 17. The CDR3 consists of 21 residues. Germline values: CDR1 LNHNV, CDR2 YYDKDF (reference sequence). The CDR3 nucleotides read TGTGCCACCAGCAGGGGAACCGGGACAGGGGGCGCGGGGACGCTGAACACTGAAGCTTTCTTT. Protein product: CATSRGTGTGGAGTLNTEAFF.

This clonotype was detected a few times. V is TRBV7-2 and J is TRBJ1-5; TRBD1 agrees at 7 bases. Trimming removed 6 bases from V and 2 bases from J; junction bases left unmatched: 7. Germline CDR1 is SGHTA and CDR2 is FQGNSA. This CDR3 has 15 residues. The CDR3 sequence is CASREGARGNQPQHF. The CDR3 DNA is TGTGCCAGCAGGGAGGGGGCCAGAGGCAATCAGCCCCAGCATTTT.

This clonotype was detected only a few times. This chain uses TRBV11-2 with TRBJ2-1, with 16 bases fitting TRBD2. The germline V gene has CDR1 SGHAT and CDR2 FQNNGV. The length of the CDR3 is 17 residues. Trimming removed 4 bases from V and 5 bases from J; junction bases left unmatched: 5. The CDR3 reads CASSSGLAGGPDNEQFF. CDR3 coding DNA: TGTGCCAGCAGCTCGGGACTAGCGGGAGGGCCAGACAATGAGCAGTTCTTC.

The chain recombines TRBV6-1 with TRBJ2-2, with TRBD2 matching over 10 bases. The length of the CDR3 is 16 residues. From germline, CDR1 is MNHNS and CDR2 SASEGT. V gave up 4 bases and J gave up 4 bases; unmatched junction bases: 6. CDR3 residues: CASSVRTSGATGELFF. CDR3 DNA: TGTGCCAGCAGTGTCCGGACTAGCGGCGCCACCGGGGAGCTGTTTTTT.

This clonotype has just a few counts. The chain couples TRBV7-6 to TRBJ2-3, with 11 nucleotides matching TRBD2. The V and J ends lost 3 bases and 6 bases, in that order; junction bases with no gene match: 8. Germline CDR1 reads SGHVS; CDR2 reads FNYEAQ. This CDR3 region has 16 residues. CDR3 in DNA: TGTGCCAGCAGCTTGGCCGGGACTAGCGGTCGGGATACGCAGTATTTT. It is translated as CASSLAGTSGRDTQYF. Complete variable domain (other parts from reference TRBV7-6 and TRBJ2-3): GAGVSQSPRYKVTKRGQDVALRCDPISGHVSLYWYRQALGQGPEFLTYFNYEAQQDKSGLPNDRFSAERPEGSISTLTIQRTEQRDSAMYRCASSLAGTSGRDTQYFGPGTRLTVL.

This clonotype was seen at least ten times. The rearrangement uses TRBV7-9 and TRBJ2-3, with unresolved D. CDR3 length: 13 amino acids. CDR1 and CDR2 (germline): SEHNR, FQNEAQ (reference sequence). Trimming pared 1 base from V and 4 bases from J, leaving 6 bases between. This chain's CDR3 is CASSLVPADTQYF. CDR3 sequence (DNA): TGTGCCAGCAGCTTAGTCCCGGCAGATACGCAGTATTTT.

The chain employs TRBV29-1 and TRBJ2-3; possibly TRBD2 for D (6 bases). Looked up from germline, CDR1 is SQVTM and CDR2 is ANQGSEA. This CDR3 contains 15 residues. Trimming pared 0 bases from V and 2 bases from J, leaving 12 bases between. CDR3 region: CSVEEVRGYTDTQYF. CDR3 coding DNA: TGCAGCGTTGAAGAGGTGCGGGGATACACAGATACGCAGTATTTT.

About this clonotype itself: A clone one base away is much larger, so this may be a read error. The chain joins TRBV20-1 to TRBJ2-3, with 9 bases lining up with TRBD2. The CDR3 is 16 amino acids. Germline V lookup: CDR1 DFQATT, CDR2 SNEGSKA (reference sequence). Trimming at V came to 2 bases and at J to 9 bases, leaving 15 bases not matched to a gene. CDR3 sequence reads: CSARTGTSWRRETQYF. The CDR3 DNA reads as TGCAGTGCTAGAACCGGGACTAGCTGGAGAAGGGAAACGCAGTATTTT.

The genes are TRBV28 and TRBJ2-4; 9 nucleotides line up with TRBD1. The CDR3 is made up of 15 amino acids. The V gene's germline CDR1 is MDHEN and CDR2 SYDVKM. The V and J ends lost 6 bases and 8 bases, in that order; junction bases with no gene match: 11. The CDR3 reads CASSPTPDRGYIQYF. The CDR3 DNA sequence: TGTGCCAGCAGCCCTACCCCGGACAGGGGATACATTCAGTACTTC.

In this sample, this clonotype turned up a few times. The rearrangement joins TRBV5-1 to TRBJ1-4, with 9 bases lining up with TRBD1. Trimming took 0 bases from V and 8 from J; bases not matched to a gene: 2. The CDR3 has 14 amino acids. Germline V gene sequence: CDR1 SGHRS, CDR2 YFSETQ. This CDR3 reads CASSLGTGVEKLFF. CDR3 nucleotides: TGCGCCAGCAGCTTGGGGACAGGGGTGGAAAAACTGTTTTTT.

This clonotype turned up a few times. This sequence joins TRBV7-2 and TRBJ2-1; D unresolved. V was trimmed by 3 bases and J by 3 bases, leaving 6 bases between them. CDR1 and CDR2 from the germline V gene are SGHTA and FQGNSA. There are 13 residues in the CDR3. The CDR3 DNA reads as TGTGCCAGCAGCTTTCCTCTCTACAATGAGCAGTTCTTC. Residues: CASSFPLYNEQFF.

The table lists this clonotype with many counts. This chain connects TRBV4-1 to TRBJ2-1; D may be TRBD2 (6 bases). Germline V gene sequence: CDR1 MGHRA, CDR2 YSYEKL. The CDR3 covers 15 residues. Trimming took off 0 bases at V and 7 bases at J, with 13 bases between the two ends. CDR3 loop: CASSQENRGRNEQFF. CDR3 sequence (DNA): TGCGCCAGCAGCCAAGAGAATCGAGGGAGGAATGAGCAGTTCTTC.

The table lists this clonotype with many counts. This chain links TRBV28 with TRBJ2-3; 9 nucleotides agree with TRBD2. CDR1 is MDHEN and CDR2 is SYDVKM in the germline V gene. The CDR3 consists of 14 residues. V trimming: 10 bases; J trimming: 3 bases; junction bases outside the gene matches: 8. The CDR3 DNA is TGTGCCACCGTAGCGGGAGAAAGGACAGATACGCAGTATTTT. Encoded protein: CATVAGERTDTQYF.

J is TRBJ2-2 and V is TRBV5-6, with 15 nucleotides matching TRBD2. With V trimmed by 4 bases and J by 4 bases, 5 bases remained unmatched. The CDR3 is 17 residues long. CDR1 and CDR2 (germline): SGHDT, YYEEEE. The CDR3 loop reads CASSLGTSGRPTGELFF. CDR3 sequence (DNA): TGTGCCAGCAGCCTAGGGACTAGCGGGAGGCCCACCGGGGAGCTGTTTTTT.

Details on this clonotype: This may be a read error, as it is one base from a much larger clone. The rearrangement uses TRBV7-7 and TRBJ2-3; D gene uncertain. The germline V gene encodes CDR1 SSHAT and CDR2 FNYEAQ (reference sequence). CDR3 length equals 13 residues. As DNA, the CDR3 is TGTGTCAGCAGCCAAGGGCCCACAGATACGCAGTATTTT. This sequence encodes CVSSQGPTDTQYF.

V usage is TRBV13 and J usage is TRBJ1-1, with unresolved D. Between the trimmed V and J ends, which lost 2 bases and 4 bases, there was a span of 8 bases. Germline lookup yields CDR1 PRHDT and CDR2 FYEKMQ (reference sequence). CDR3 length: 13 residues. CDR3 DNA: TGTGCCAGCAGCTTATGGGTGGGCACTGAAGCTTTCTTT. Protein product: CASSLWVGTEAFF.

The rearrangement links TRBV4-2 to TRBJ2-5, with D possibly matching TRBD2 (6 bases). This CDR3 has 16 amino acids. Looked up from germline, CDR1 is LGHNA and CDR2 is YNFKEQ. V was trimmed by 1 base and J by 2 bases, leaving 14 bases between them. CDR3: CASSQVVAEGQETQYF. The CDR3 DNA reads TGTGCCAGCAGCCAAGTGGTAGCGGAGGGACAAGAGACCCAGTACTTC.

This clonotype was detected a few times. CDR3 nucleotides: TGTGCCAGCAGTACACAGGGGGCGCGCGAGCAGTACTTC. Translating it yields CASSTQGAREQYF. The V and J genes are TRBV12-3 or TRBV12-4 and TRBJ2-7, with 9 bases identical to TRBD1. The CDR3 consists of 13 residues. V trimming: 5 bases; J trimming: 6 bases; junction bases outside the gene matches: 5.

This clonotype was counted a few times. The CDR3 region is CASSPQSRADYGYTF. The CDR3 region has the DNA TGCGCCAGCAGCCCTCAATCCCGGGCAGACTATGGCTACACCTTC. The chain recombines TRBV4-1 with TRBJ1-2; D is ambiguous. The germline gives CDR1 MGHRA, CDR2 YSYEKL. CDR3 length equals 15 residues. The germline V and J ends were trimmed by 4 bases and 3 bases, with 15 bases remaining between them.

This clonotype occurred a few times. The CDR3 DNA reads as TGTGCCAGCAGTTTAGCGGGAGGTGTAGAGACCCAGTACTTC. It is translated as CASSLAGGVETQYF. The genes are TRBV28 and TRBJ2-5; 8 nucleotides align to TRBD2. CDR1 and CDR2 from the germline V gene are MDHEN and SYDVKM. The CDR3 extends over 14 amino acids. V trimming: 2 bases; J trimming: 4 bases; junction bases outside the gene matches: 3.

The sample holds a few counts of this clonotype. The J gene is TRBJ1-1, the V gene TRBV29-1; maybe TRBD1 (5 bases). V lost 7 bases and J 0 bases, leaving 12 bases between the germline ends. The germline V gene has CDR1 SQVTM and CDR2 ANQGSEA. The length of the CDR3 is 13 residues. CDR3 bases: TGCAGCGGTCAGGAGGACATGAACACTGAAGCTTTCTTT. Translated: CSGQEDMNTEAFF.

This chain joins TRBV19 and TRBJ1-2; D remains ambiguous. The V and J ends lost 5 bases and 5 bases respectively, with 18 bases between them. Germline values: CDR1 LNHDA, CDR2 SQIVND (reference sequence). There are 15 residues in the CDR3. The CDR3 sequence: CASSVLILGWYGYTF. CDR3 DNA: TGTGCCAGTAGTGTTTTAATTTTGGGCTGGTATGGCTACACCTTC.

Turning to this clonotype: A read error is possible here, since a much larger clone lies one base away. The chain employs TRBV28 and TRBJ2-1; D not certain. The CDR3 runs to 13 residues. From germline, CDR1 is MDHEN and CDR2 SYDVKM. Here the CDR3 reads CASSLRQVNEQLF. Here the CDR3 DNA reads TGTGCCAGCAGTTTACGGCAGGTCAATGAGCAGTTATTC.

This clonotype occurred many times. The gene calls are TRBV13 and TRBJ2-7, with 14 bases matching TRBD2. The germline CDR1 and CDR2 sequences are PRHDT and FYEKMQ (reference sequence). Trimming cost V 7 bases and J 5 bases; bases outside gene matches: 10. This CDR3 has 16 residues. This CDR3 reads CASTTRTSGRIHEQYF. The CDR3 nucleotides read TGTGCCAGCACCACCAGGACTAGCGGGAGGATCCACGAGCAGTACTTC.

The chain combines TRBV7-9 with TRBJ2-7, with D possibly called TRBD1 or TRBD2 (6 bases each). Germline CDR1 SEHNR, CDR2 FQNEAQ (reference sequence). This CDR3 comprises 14 residues. Trimming removed 2 bases at V and 5 bases at J, with 13 bases between. CDR3 bases: TGTGCCAGCAGCTTAATGGGGGCTAGCGACGAGCAGTACTTC. The encoded protein is CASSLMGASDEQYF.